Sequencing of this T cell receptor (beta chain) was carried out in a study of cytomegalovirus exposure and HLA in healthy donors. Study-level background: From HLA-typed donors, an early data release held tens of millions of unique TCRs.

A note on this clone: Its antigen is unidentified.

The CDR3 loop spans 15 amino acids. CDR1 is SGDLS and CDR2 is YYNGEE in the germline V gene. V lost 0 bases and J lost 7; bases outside the gene matches: 7. A multiplex PCR was run with 60 Vbeta primers and 13 Jbeta primers. TCRdb's table, derived via immunoSEQ multiplex PCR, lists solely in-frame clones and lacks some. The sample yields 90,000 or so clones, roughly 80% seen once. Study findings and constraints: Among TCR sequences, most were rare, though some public TCRs appeared in many donors. Earlier analysis looked at TCR beta V segments, and most were productive about 90% or about 30% of the time.

The V call is TRBV9, the J call TRBJ2-1; 7 nucleotides align to TRBD2. This clonotype originated in a man aged 50 to 59 in good health and CMV-seropositive. Sequencing was done on a sample of PBMCs. The CDR3 protein is CASSVASLASNEQFF. In DNA form, the CDR3 reads TGTGCCAGCAGCGTAGCATCACTAGCGTCAAATGAGCAGTTCTTC.